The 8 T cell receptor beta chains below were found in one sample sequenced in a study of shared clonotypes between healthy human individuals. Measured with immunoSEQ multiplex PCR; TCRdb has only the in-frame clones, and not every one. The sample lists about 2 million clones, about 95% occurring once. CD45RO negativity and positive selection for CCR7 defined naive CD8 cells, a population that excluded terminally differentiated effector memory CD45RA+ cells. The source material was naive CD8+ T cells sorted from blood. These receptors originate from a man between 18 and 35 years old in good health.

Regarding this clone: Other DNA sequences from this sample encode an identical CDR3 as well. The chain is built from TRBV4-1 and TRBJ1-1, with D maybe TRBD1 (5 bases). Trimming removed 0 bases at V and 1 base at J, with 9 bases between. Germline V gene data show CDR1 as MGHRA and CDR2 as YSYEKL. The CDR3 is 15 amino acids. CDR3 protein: CASSQERGPNTEAFF. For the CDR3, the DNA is TGCGCCAGCAGCCAAGAACGGGGCCCGAACACTGAAGCTTTCTTT.

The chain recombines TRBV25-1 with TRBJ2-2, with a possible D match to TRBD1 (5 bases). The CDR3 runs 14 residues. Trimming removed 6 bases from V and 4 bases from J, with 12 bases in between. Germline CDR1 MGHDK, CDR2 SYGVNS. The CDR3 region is CASSPGHATGELFF. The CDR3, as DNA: TGTGCCAGCAGCCCCGGACATGCCACCGGGGAGCTGTTTTTT.

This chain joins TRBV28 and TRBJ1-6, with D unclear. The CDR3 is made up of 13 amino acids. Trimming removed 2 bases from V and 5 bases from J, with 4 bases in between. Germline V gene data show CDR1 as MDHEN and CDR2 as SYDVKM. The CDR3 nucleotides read TGTGCCAGCAGTTTAGTGGATAATTCACCCCTCCACTTT. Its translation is CASSLVDNSPLHF.

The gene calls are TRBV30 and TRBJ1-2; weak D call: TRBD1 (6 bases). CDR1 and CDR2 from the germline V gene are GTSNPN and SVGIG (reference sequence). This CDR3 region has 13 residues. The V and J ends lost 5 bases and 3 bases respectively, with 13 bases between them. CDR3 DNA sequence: TGTGCCTGGCACGAGACAGGTGACTATGGCTACACCTTC. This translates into CAWHETGDYGYTF.

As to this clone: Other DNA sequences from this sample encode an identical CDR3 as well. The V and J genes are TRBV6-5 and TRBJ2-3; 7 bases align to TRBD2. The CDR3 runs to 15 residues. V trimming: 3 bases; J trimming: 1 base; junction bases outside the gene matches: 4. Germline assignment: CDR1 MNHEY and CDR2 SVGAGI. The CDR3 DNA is TGTGCCAGCAGTTATCGCGGGAGCGGCACAGATACGCAGTATTTT. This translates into CASSYRGSGTDTQYF.

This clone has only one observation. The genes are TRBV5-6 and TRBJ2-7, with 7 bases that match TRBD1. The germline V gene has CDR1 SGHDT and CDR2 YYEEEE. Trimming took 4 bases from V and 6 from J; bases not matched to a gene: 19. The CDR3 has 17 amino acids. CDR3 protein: CASSAQGDSAIQGEQYF. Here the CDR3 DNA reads TGTGCCAGCAGCGCCCAAGGGGACAGCGCTATCCAGGGCGAGCAGTACTTC. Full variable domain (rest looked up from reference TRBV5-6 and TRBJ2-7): DAGVTQSPTHLIKTRGQQVTLRCSPKSGHDTVSWYQQALGQGPQFIFQYYEEEERQRGNFPDRFSGHQFPNYSSELNVNALLLGDSALYLCASSAQGDSAIQGEQYFGPGTRLTVT.

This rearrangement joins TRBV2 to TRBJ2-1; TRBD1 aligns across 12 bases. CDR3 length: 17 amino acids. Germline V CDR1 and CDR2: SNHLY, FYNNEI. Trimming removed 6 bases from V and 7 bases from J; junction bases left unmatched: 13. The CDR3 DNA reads TGTGCCAGCAGGGACGTCGGCGGGACAGGGGGCTGGAATGAGCAGTTCTTC. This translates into CASRDVGGTGGWNEQFF.

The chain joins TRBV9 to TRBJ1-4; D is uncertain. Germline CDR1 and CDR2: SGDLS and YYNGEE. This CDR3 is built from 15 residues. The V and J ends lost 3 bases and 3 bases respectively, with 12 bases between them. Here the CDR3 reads CASSDSDKANEKLFF. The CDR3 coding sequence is TGTGCCAGCAGCGACTCAGACAAAGCTAATGAAAAACTGTTTTTT.